This T cell receptor (beta chain) was profiled in a study of cytomegalovirus exposure and HLA in healthy donors. Vbeta (60) and Jbeta (13) primers were used in the PCR. Libraries were prepared by immunoSEQ multiplex PCR; TCRdb keeps only in-frame clonotypes and omits some of them. The top ten hold 2.7% of the sample, which has 95,000 to 150,000 clones, 60% to 85% seen once. A word on this clone: Relative to the germline gene, one junction end is altered; a read error may explain this.

CDR1 and CDR2 from the germline V gene are MNHEY and SVGAGI. This CDR3 has 14 amino acids. Despite likely unrecorded immune exposures, the donors were nominally healthy at the time of sampling. The TCR was taken from a woman aged 40 to 50 in good health and CMV-seropositive. The sequenced material came from PBMCs. The chain couples TRBV6-5 to TRBJ2-5, with TRBD2 as a possible D gene (5 bases). CDR3 nucleotides: TGTGCCAGCAGAGGATGGAGGAACCAGGAGACCCAGTACTTC. This sequence encodes CASRGWRNQETQYF.